This T cell receptor (beta chain) was captured by sequencing in a study of blood T cell repertoires in COVID-19 (dated by TCRdb to about 2020). General notes on the study: Samples from collaborators originated in the United States, Italy and Spain and spanned both the acute and convalescent phases of COVID-19. A freely available public database, intended as a resource for researchers studying the immune response to SARS-CoV-2, is where the repertoires were released. HLA class I and class II types, where available, came from metadata supplied by the sample provider rather than from assay-based typing. The samples were drawn from two sources: the first 160 participants of the ongoing ImmuneRACE study, and 1,254 subjects contributed by 6 global collaborators. Subjects who had been exposed to COVID-19, were actively infected with it, or had recovered from it provided the deeply sampled blood TCRbeta repertoires that made up the dataset. The prospective study material was composed of cDNA or gDNA derived from T cells, B-cell-depleted T cells, or PBMCs. Nearly every sample came with metadata listing a de-identified subject ID, COVID-19 status, age in years and sex. On the study overall, not on this receptor specifically: The quantity of clinical and demographic metadata differed by source and by participant and was supplied without curation.

TCRbeta CDR3 regions were amplified from genomic DNA by means of the immunoSEQ Assay, a bias-controlled multiplex PCR. In the source study's methods: Within the assay, amplification of reference gene primers was used to estimate how many nucleated cells each sample contained. To quantify the absolute abundance of each unique TCRbeta CDR3 rearrangement, sequence reads were collapsed and filtered. Productive Simpson clonality was computed per sample as the square root of Simpson's diversity index over productive rearrangements. TCRdb provides this immuneACCESS table in a form limited to in-frame rearrangements. Some clones are lacking; in checked studies, under half of them reflect an unresolved V gene, and why the rest are absent is not known. The DNA gave D and trimming, while V, J and clone size come from that table. The sample yields about 150,000 clones; 84% were counted once. Around 2.7% of the sample is in the top ten clones.

This clone was counted once. No antigen is known for it. Base qualities are missing; no much larger clone stands one base away. From a lookup of the germline V gene, CDR1 and CDR2 are SGHRS and YFSETQ. Counted from cysteine to phenylalanine, this CDR3 has 16 amino acids. Solely the CDR3 DNA is kept, with 48 bases framed from the first base. V lost 2 bases and J lost 7 bases, and the count of bases not matched to a germline gene is 6. At one collaborating source in Seattle, patients were enrolled during active infection and were followed longitudinally through the course of disease. Whole blood was collected in K2EDTA tubes by collaborating institutions according to the institutions' own protocols. For TCRbeta analysis, collaborators shipped samples in one of three forms: frozen whole blood, isolated PBMCs, or DNA extracted from either of those sample types.

Sequencing used peripheral blood. The sequence derives from an elderly woman with COVID-19, enrolled during active disease. The chain links TRBV5-1 with TRBJ1-6; TRBD1 matches 10 bases in the middle. The nucleotide sequence reads as follows: TGCGCCAGCAGCTTTCAGACAGGGGGCGACAATTCACCCCTCCACTTT. This is translated as CASSFQTGGDNSPLHF.